The rows below give T cell receptor beta chains drawn from one sample of a study of T-cell reconstitution after alpha-beta-depleted transplantation in children. TCRdb reprocessed the PCR reads with MiXCR, giving one entry per CDR3 protein. In the table there are fewer than 130,000 distinct CDR3 sequences, 10% of which are singletons. This specimen consisted of PBMCs from the stem cell graft donor, obtained from the stem cell graft. These receptors were obtained from a human donor who donated a stem cell graft to a child with acute lymphoblastic leukemia. The conserved cysteine and the conserved F or W are not part of the CDR3 here.

V: TRBV7-3; CDR3: ASSLKDRQANSPLH
V: TRBV7-7; CDR3: ASSPGTSGTFSYNEQF
V: TRBV7-9; CDR3: ASSFRGTGSYEQY
V: TRBV7-2; CDR3: ASSLSLTQETQY
V: TRBV13; CDR3: ASSLGATRLELF
V: TRBV20-1; CDR3: SLQGNRGEQY
V: TRBV6-1; CDR3: ASREGPGQETQY
V: TRBV18; CDR3: ASSPRSGGTNTEAF
V: TRBV7-2; CDR3: ASSLGLAGDGEQF
V: TRBV24-1; CDR3: ATSDPGTAAGELF
V: TRBV18; CDR3: ASSPRGTGTRRNEQF
V: TRBV19; CDR3: ASKRAASSYEQY
V: TRBV20-1; CDR3: SAGEDLEQF
V: TRBV5-8; CDR3: ASSFGGRGNQPQH
V: TRBV6-2/TRBV6-3; CDR3: ASSLLRRESEAF
V: TRBV4-2; CDR3: ASSQNPGQGARLH
V: TRBV5-1; CDR3: ASSPDSVNEQF
V: TRBV12-5; CDR3: ASGLDHYEQY
V: TRBV9; CDR3: ASSVGQQNTEAF
V: TRBV18; CDR3: ASSRSGRAYEQY
V: TRBV5-4; CDR3: ASSFAGTEANEKLF
V: TRBV12-3/TRBV12-4; CDR3: ASSLSRRPMNTGELF
V: TRBV5-4; CDR3: ASSLTGRRDTQY
V: TRBV6-5; CDR3: ASSSQGIDTEAF
V: TRBV7-2; CDR3: ASSSDRGRTQY
V: TRBV20-1; CDR3: SASGGGLVTGELF
V: TRBV19; CDR3: ASSIKGSAEAF